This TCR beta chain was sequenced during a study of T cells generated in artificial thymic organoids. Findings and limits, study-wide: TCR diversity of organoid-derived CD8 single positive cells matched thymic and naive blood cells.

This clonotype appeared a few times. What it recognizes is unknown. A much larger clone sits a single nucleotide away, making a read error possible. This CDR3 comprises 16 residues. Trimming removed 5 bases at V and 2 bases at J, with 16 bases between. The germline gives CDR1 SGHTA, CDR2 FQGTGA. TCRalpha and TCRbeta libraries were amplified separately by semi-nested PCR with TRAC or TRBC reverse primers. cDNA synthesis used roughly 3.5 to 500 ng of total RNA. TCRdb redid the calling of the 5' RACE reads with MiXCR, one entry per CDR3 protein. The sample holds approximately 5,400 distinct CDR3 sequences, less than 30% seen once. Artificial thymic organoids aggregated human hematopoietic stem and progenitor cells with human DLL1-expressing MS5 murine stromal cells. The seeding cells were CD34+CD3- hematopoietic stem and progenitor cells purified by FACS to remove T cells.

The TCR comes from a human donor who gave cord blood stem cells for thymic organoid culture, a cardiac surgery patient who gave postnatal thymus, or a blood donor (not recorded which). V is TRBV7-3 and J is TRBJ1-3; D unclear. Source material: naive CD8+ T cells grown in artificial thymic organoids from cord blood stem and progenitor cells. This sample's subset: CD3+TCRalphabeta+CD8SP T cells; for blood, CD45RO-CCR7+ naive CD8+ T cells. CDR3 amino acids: CASSILKGPPGNTIYF. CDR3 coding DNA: TGTGCCAGCAGCATCCTTAAGGGCCCACCTGGAAACACCATATATTTT.